These 3 T cell receptor beta chains came from one sample sequenced in a study of shared clonotypes between healthy human individuals. The repertoire was sequenced with immunoSEQ multiplex PCR; TCRdb's copy has only in-frame clones and lacks some. The sample consists of around 2.5 million clones, roughly 93% of them appearing once. The sequenced material came from naive CD4+ T cells from PBMCs. The subset was: CD45RA+ positively selected. These receptors came from a man aged 18-30 years in good health. Some clones in this sample may be carry-over from other donors' samples.

The chain joins TRBV2 to TRBJ1-5, with 11 nucleotides matching TRBD1. The CDR3 totals 16 residues. From germline, CDR1 is SNHLY and CDR2 FYNNEI. The J segment lost 6 bases and the V segment lost 6 bases, leaving 10 bases of the junction unmatched. CDR3 region: CASRARWDRGSQPQHF. In DNA form, the CDR3 reads TGTGCCAGCAGGGCAAGGTGGGACAGGGGGAGTCAGCCCCAGCATTTT.

The chain is built from TRBV27 and TRBJ2-3; D call uncertain. Germline loops: CDR1 MNHEY, CDR2 SMNVEV (reference sequence). The CDR3 has 12 residues. V was clipped by 6 bases and J by 6 bases, with 10 bases between them. Here the CDR3 reads CASSNPPDTQYF. The CDR3 nucleotides read TGTGCCAGCAGCAACCCCCCCGATACGCAGTATTTT.

The chain employs TRBV14 and TRBJ2-3; D gene unclear. Trimming shortened V by 0 bases and J by 8 bases, and 9 bases separated the two germline ends. CDR1 is SGHDN and CDR2 is FVKESK in the germline V gene. There are 13 residues in the CDR3. The CDR3, as DNA: TGTGCCAGCAGCCAAGATCAATCGGGTACGCAGTATTTT. This codes for CASSQDQSGTQYF.